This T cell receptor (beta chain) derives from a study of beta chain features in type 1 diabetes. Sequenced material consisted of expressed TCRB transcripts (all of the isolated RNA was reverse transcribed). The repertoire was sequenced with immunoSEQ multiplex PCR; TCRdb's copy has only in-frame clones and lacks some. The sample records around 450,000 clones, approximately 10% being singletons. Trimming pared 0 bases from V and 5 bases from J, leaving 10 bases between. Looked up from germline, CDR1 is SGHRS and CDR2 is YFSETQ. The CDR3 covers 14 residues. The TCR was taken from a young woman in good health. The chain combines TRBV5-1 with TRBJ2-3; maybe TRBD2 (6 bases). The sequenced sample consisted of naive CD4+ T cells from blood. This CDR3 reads CASSLDTGGDTQYF. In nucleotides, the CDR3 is TGCGCCAGCAGCTTGGACACCGGGGGAGATACGCAGTATTTT.